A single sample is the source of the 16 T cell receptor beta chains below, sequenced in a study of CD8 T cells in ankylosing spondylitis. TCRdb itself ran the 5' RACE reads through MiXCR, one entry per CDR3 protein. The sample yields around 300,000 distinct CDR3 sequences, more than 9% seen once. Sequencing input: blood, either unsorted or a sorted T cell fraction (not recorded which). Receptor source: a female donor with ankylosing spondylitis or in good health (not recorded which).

DNA for the CDR3: TGTGCCAGCAGTTTGGAGGGTCCCGGGTATGGCTACACCTTC. This codes for CASSLEGPGYGYTF. This chain uses TRBV27 with TRBJ1-2; D is unresolved. V dropped 3 bases and J dropped 5 bases, with 13 bases sitting between them. There are 14 residues in the CDR3. From germline, CDR1 is MNHEY and CDR2 SMNVEV (reference sequence).

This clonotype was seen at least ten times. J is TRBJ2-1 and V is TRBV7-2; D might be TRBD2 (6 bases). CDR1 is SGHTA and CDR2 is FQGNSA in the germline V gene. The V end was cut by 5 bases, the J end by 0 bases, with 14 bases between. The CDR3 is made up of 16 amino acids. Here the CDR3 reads CASSPWTTSSYNEQFF. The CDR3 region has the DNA TGTGCCAGCAGCCCTTGGACTACTAGCTCCTACAATGAGCAGTTCTTC.

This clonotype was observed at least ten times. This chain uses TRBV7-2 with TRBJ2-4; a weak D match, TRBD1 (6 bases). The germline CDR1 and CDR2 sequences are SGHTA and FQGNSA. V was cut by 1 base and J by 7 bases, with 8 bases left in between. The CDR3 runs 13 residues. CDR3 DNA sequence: TGTGCCAGCAGCTTAGTCCAGGGGAACATTCAGTACTTC. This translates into CASSLVQGNIQYF.

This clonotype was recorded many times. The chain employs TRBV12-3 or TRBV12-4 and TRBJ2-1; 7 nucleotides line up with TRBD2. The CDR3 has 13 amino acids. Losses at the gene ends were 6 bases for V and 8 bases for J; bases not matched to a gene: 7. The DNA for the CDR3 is TGTGCCAGCAGACATAACCTAGCGGATGAGCAGTTCTTC. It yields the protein CASRHNLADEQFF.

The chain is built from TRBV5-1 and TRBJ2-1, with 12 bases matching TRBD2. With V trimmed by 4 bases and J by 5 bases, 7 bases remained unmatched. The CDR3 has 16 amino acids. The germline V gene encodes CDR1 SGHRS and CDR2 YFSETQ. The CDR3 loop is CASSTVGLAGNNEQFF. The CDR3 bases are TGCGCCAGCAGCACGGTGGGACTAGCGGGTAACAATGAGCAGTTCTTC.

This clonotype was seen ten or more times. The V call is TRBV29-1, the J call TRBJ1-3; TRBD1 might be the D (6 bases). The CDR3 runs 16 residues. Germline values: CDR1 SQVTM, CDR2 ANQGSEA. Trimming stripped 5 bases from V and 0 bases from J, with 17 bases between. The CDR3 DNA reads TGCAGCGTTCTGGGTAGGGGGGCGACCTCTGGAAACACCATATATTTT. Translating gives CSVLGRGATSGNTIYF. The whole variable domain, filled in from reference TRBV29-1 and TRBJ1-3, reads SAVISQKPSRDICQRGTSLTIQCQVDSQVTMMFWYRQQPGQSLTLIATANQGSEATYESGFVIDKFPISRPNLTFSTLTVSNMSPEDSSIYLCSVLGRGATSGNTIYFGEGSWLTVV.

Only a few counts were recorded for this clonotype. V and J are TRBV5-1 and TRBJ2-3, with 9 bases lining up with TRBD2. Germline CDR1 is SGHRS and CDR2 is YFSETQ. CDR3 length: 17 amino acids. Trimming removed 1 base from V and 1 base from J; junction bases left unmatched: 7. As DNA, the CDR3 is TGCGCCAGCAGCTTGAGGGCGGGGGGGCCTCGCACAGATACGCAGTATTTT. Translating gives CASSLRAGGPRTDTQYF. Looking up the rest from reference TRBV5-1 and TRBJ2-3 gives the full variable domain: KAGVTQTPRYLIKTRGQQVTLSCSPISGHRSVSWYQQTPGQGLQFLFEYFSETQRNKGNFPGRFSGRQFSNSRSEMNVSTLELGDSALYLCASSLRAGGPRTDTQYFGPGTRLTVL.

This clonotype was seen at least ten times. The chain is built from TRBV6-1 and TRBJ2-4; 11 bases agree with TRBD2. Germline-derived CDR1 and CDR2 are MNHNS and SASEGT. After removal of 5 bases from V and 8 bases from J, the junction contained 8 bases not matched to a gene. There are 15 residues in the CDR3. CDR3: CASSRLAGGVDIQYF. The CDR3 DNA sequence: TGTGCCAGCAGTCGGCTAGCGGGAGGAGTTGACATTCAGTACTTC.

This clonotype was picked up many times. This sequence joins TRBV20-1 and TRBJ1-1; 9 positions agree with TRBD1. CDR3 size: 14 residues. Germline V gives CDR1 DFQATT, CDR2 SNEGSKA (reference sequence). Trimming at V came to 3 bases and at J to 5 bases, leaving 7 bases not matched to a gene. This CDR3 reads CSARDGQGLTEAFF. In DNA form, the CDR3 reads TGCAGTGCTAGGGACGGACAGGGGCTAACTGAAGCTTTCTTT.

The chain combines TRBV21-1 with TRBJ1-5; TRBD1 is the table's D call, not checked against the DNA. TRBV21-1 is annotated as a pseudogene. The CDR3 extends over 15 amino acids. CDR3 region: CASSPRQVTNQPQHF. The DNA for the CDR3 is TGTGCCAGCAGCCCCCGGCAGGTTACTAATCAGCCCCAGCATTTT.

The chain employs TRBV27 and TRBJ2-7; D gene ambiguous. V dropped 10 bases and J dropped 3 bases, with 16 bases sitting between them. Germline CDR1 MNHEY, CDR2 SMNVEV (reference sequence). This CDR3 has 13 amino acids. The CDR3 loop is CATSAGHLYEQYF. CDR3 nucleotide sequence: TGTGCCACCTCGGCTGGCCACCTCTACGAGCAGTACTTC.

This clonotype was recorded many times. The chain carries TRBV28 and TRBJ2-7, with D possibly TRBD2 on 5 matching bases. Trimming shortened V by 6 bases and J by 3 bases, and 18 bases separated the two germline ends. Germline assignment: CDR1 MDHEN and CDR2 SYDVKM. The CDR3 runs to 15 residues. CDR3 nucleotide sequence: TGTGCCAGCAGCCTTTGGGTGCGAGGGAACTACGAGCAGTACTTC. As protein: CASSLWVRGNYEQYF.

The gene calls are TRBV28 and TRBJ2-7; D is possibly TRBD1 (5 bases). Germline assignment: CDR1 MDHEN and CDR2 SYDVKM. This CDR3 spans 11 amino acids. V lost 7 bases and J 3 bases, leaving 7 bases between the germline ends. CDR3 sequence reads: CASIGVYEQYF. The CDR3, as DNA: TGTGCCAGCATAGGGGTCTACGAGCAGTACTTC.

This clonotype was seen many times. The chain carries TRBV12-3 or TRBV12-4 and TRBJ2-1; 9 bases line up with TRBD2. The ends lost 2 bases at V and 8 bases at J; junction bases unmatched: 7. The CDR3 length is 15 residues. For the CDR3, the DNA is TGTGCCAGCAGTTTATCGAGCGGGAGGTCTGATGAGCAGTTCTTC. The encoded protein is CASSLSSGRSDEQFF.

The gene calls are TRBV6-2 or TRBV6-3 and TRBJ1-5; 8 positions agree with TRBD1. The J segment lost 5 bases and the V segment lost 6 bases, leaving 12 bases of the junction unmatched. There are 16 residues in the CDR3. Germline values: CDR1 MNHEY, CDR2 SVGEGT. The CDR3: CASRATGTGAHQPQHF. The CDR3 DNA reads TGTGCCAGCAGAGCGACCGGGACAGGAGCGCATCAGCCCCAGCATTTT.

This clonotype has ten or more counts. This CDR3 is CASSRTGMNTEAFF. CDR3 coding DNA: TGTGCCAGCAGCCGGACAGGGATGAACACTGAAGCTTTCTTT. The rearrangement links TRBV6-1 to TRBJ1-1; 8 nucleotides line up with TRBD1. Trimming cost V 6 bases and J 0 bases; bases outside gene matches: 3. The V gene's germline CDR1 is MNHNS and CDR2 SASEGT. CDR3 size: 14 residues.